This entry is about one T cell receptor (beta chain). Its antigen is not identified. A junction end diverges from the germline sequence, so it may reflect a read error. The data were obtained in a study of response to subunit inactivated influenza vaccine. The V gene's germline CDR1 is SGHVS and CDR2 FNYEAQ. CDR3 size: 13 residues. TCRdb ran MiXCR on the RT-PCR reads and lists one entry per CDR3 protein. There are hundreds of thousands of distinct CDR3 sequences in the sample; around 22% occur only once, and 10% to 13% lies in the top ten. The study, taken as a whole, reports: Authors suggested that a seasonal influenza vaccination recruits few new T cells each time.

The receptor was isolated from a man aged 45 to 70 who received an inactivated influenza vaccine. The chain uses TRBV7-6 and TRBJ2-7, with TRBD2 matching over 11 bases. The specimen comprised PBMCs from blood, sampled 21 months after vaccination. CDR3: CASSSGVSGRADF. The CDR3 DNA reads as TGTGCCAGCAGCTCGGGAGTTAGCGGGAGGGCAGACTTC.